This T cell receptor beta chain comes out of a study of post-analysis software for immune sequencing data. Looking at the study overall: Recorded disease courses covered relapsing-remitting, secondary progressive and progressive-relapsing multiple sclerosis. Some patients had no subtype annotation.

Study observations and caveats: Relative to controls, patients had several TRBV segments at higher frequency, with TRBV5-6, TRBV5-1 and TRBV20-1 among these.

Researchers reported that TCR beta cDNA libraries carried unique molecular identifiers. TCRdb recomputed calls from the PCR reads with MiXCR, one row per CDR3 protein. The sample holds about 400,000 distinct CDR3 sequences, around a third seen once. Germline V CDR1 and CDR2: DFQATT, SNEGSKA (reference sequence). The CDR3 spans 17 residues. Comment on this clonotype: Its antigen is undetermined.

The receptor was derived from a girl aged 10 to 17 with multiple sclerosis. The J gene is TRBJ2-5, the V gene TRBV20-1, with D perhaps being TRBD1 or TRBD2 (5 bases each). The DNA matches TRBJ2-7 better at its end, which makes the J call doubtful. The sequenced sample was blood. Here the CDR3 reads CSARLEGPFQSVYEQYF. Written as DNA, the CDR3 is TGCAGTGCTAGACTTGAGGGACCCTTCCAATCCGTCTACGAGCAGTACTTC.